A selection of T cell receptor beta chains follows, all from one sample in a study of T cell repertoires in cytomegalovirus infection. No antigens are known for them. TCRdb reprocessed the reads with MiXCR, giving one entry per CDR3 protein. The sample lists approximately 910,000 distinct CDR3 sequences, roughly 31% occurring once. This sample comprised cultured CD8+ T cells from PBMCs, obtained from culture after CMV antigen stimulation. The receptors derive from a human donor in good health (CMV status not recorded). Some clones in this sample may be carry-over from other donors' samples. CDR3s include the opening cysteine and the closing phenylalanine or tryptophan. Each record gives: CDR3 length, clone size, V gene, J gene, D gene, CDR3 DNA, CDR3 protein. A D gene is named only where the DNA matches it firmly. Part of the rows lack a size; the others show once, few, many or a class for expanded clones.

17	few	TRBV28	TRBJ2-3	TRBD2	TGTGCCAGCAGTTTACCTCCTCGCGGGGGGGCCGAAGATACGCAGTATTTT	CASSLPPRGGAEDTQYF
15	NA	TRBV20-1	TRBJ2-7	NA	TGCAGTGCTATGGAGGCAGTGGGGCGGTTGTACGAGCAGTACTTC	CSAMEAVGRLYEQYF
14	NA	TRBV20-1	TRBJ2-3	TRBD2	TGCAGTACCCGGACTAGCGGGGGCACAGATACGCAGTATTTT	CSTRTSGGTDTQYF
13	NA	TRBV12-3/TRBV12-4	TRBJ1-2	NA	TGTGCCAGCAGTTTAGTAGGGGAGGACGGCTACACCTTC	CASSLVGEDGYTF
15	few	TRBV4-3	TRBJ2-6	NA	TGCGCCAGCAGCCAAGATAGCCGGGGGGCCAACGTCCTGACTTTC	CASSQDSRGANVLTF
12	NA	TRBV7-6	TRBJ1-3	NA	TGTGCCAGCAGCTTGGTTGCGGGAGCGGAATATTTT	CASSLVAGAEYF
15	NA	TRBV4-1	TRBJ1-2	TRBD1	TGCGCCAGCAGCCAAGATCCCGGGACAGGGCAAGGCTACACCTTC	CASSQDPGTGQGYTF
14	NA	TRBV6-2/TRBV6-3	TRBJ2-1	NA	TGTGCCAGTGGCCCGAAGCCCTCCTACAATGAGCAGTTCTTC	CASGPKPSYNEQFF
15	NA	TRBV7-7	TRBJ2-7	TRBD1	TGTGCTAGCAGCTTATCCCTCGACAGGGACCACGAGCAGTACTTC	CASSLSLDRDHEQYF
14	few	TRBV19	TRBJ1-1	NA	TGTGCCAGTAGTATCCCAGGGGTGAACACTGAAGCTTTCTTT	CASSIPGVNTEAFF
14	many	TRBV4-2	TRBJ2-5	NA	TGTGCCAGCAGCCAGTCGGAATTTTCGGAGACCCAGTACTTC	CASSQSEFSETQYF
15	NA	TRBV4-2	TRBJ2-1	TRBD2	TGTGCCAGCAGCCAAGAAAGCGGGGGGTCCAATGAGCAGTTCTTC	CASSQESGGSNEQFF